These 20 T cell receptor beta chains share one sample of origin, sequenced in a study of CD8 T cells in ankylosing spondylitis (dated by TCRdb to 2016 to 2017). Study-wide conclusions, independent of this receptor: A TCR beta motif made up of roughly eight highly homologous amino acid variants appeared to be characteristic of blood from ankylosing spondylitis patients.

Library creation used 5' RACE. The listed sequencing device is Illumina HiSeq 2500. Clones were called with MiXCR by TCRdb after fastp trimmed the public reads at Q25, and only in-frame beta chains were retained. Identical CDR3 proteins give one entry, which carries the most common genes and DNA. This sample gives 750,000 to 850,000 distinct CDR3 sequences in total; roughly 10% of them show up just once. The top ten hold approximately 0.5% of the sample. Antigens of these TCRs are unknown. The source material was blood, either unsorted or a sorted T cell fraction (not recorded which). The receptors here all came from a male donor with ankylosing spondylitis.

The chain is built from TRBV5-4 and TRBJ2-1, with 10 bases matching TRBD2. CDR1 and CDR2 (germline): SGHNT, YYREEE (reference sequence). The CDR3 consists of 16 residues. J lost 4 bases, V lost 1 base, and 5 bases had no gene match. The CDR3 DNA reads TGTGCCAGCAGCTTGATGGTAGCGGGAGGATACAATGAGCAGTTCTTC. Its protein product is CASSLMVAGGYNEQFF.

The rearrangement links TRBV7-2 to TRBJ1-5; D unresolved. The CDR3 has 15 amino acids. The V end lost 2 bases, the J end lost 2 bases, and 10 bases lay between the germline ends. The germline V gene encodes CDR1 SGHTA and CDR2 FQGNSA. DNA for the CDR3: TGTGCCAGCAGCTTATACGGCCAGGGCAATCAGCCCCAGCATTTT. It encodes CASSLYGQGNQPQHF.

This clonotype was recorded a few times. V and J are TRBV18 and TRBJ2-7; TRBD2 aligns across 7 bases. V was pared by 3 bases and J by 9 bases, with 8 bases of the junction left unmatched. The CDR3 is 13 residues long. Germline CDR1 is KGHSH and CDR2 is LQKENI. The CDR3 nucleotides read TGTGCCAGCTCACCCGGGGGGAAGGAGGTGCAGTACTTC. Translated, it gives CASSPGGKEVQYF.

This CDR3 reads CSARDPWDRGRDTQYF. The CDR3 region has the DNA TGCAGTGCTAGAGATCCTTGGGACAGGGGGCGAGATACGCAGTATTTT. V is TRBV20-1 and J is TRBJ2-3, with TRBD1 identical over 12 bases. Unmatched junction bases numbered 6, after V lost 0 bases and J lost 5 bases. The germline gives CDR1 DFQATT, CDR2 SNEGSKA (reference sequence). The CDR3 spans 16 residues.

The chain combines TRBV5-6 with TRBJ2-1; D uncertain. V was shortened by 0 bases and J by 3 bases, with 10 bases between the two germline ends. This CDR3 has 15 residues. Germline CDR1 SGHDT, CDR2 YYEEEE. The CDR3 DNA reads TGTGCCAGCAGCTTGGGAGTTTCGCACTACAATGAGCAGTTCTTC. This codes for CASSLGVSHYNEQFF.

This clonotype turned up a few times. The rearrangement links TRBV9 to TRBJ2-1; 8 bases match TRBD1. V dropped 3 bases and J dropped 1; count of bases not matched to a gene: 6. Germline V lookup: CDR1 SGDLS, CDR2 YYNGEE. The CDR3 length is 16 residues. In DNA, the CDR3 is TGTGCCAGCAGCGCCTCCGGGACAGGATCCTACAATGAGCAGTTCTTC. Its translation is CASSASGTGSYNEQFF.

The rearrangement joins TRBV9 to TRBJ1-2; D unresolved. The germline V gene encodes CDR1 SGDLS and CDR2 YYNGEE. Trimming took 1 base from V and 5 from J, leaving 9 bases between them. This CDR3 spans 13 amino acids. CDR3 sequence reads: CASSVQESYGYTF. In DNA form, the CDR3 reads TGTGCCAGCAGCGTACAGGAGTCTTATGGCTACACCTTC.

J is TRBJ2-1 and V is TRBV12-3 or TRBV12-4; D is unclear. This CDR3 is 15 amino acids long. The V gene lost 4 bases and the J gene lost 6 bases, with 16 bases spanning the gap. CDR3 DNA sequence: TGTGCCAGCAGTTCCCAGGCCCCTGGACCCAATGAGCAGTTCTTC. Its protein is CASSSQAPGPNEQFF.

This clonotype has only a few counts. The rearrangement joins TRBV29-1 to TRBJ2-7, with D perhaps being TRBD1 or TRBD2 (6 bases each). CDR3 length: 13 residues. Germline V CDR1 and CDR2: SQVTM, ANQGSEA. V was shortened by 4 bases and J by 1 base, with 11 bases between the two germline ends. This chain's CDR3 is CSVVRGRSYEQYF. For the CDR3, the DNA is TGCAGCGTTGTAAGGGGGAGGTCCTACGAGCAGTACTTC.

This sequence joins TRBV14 and TRBJ2-2; the D gene is possibly TRBD1 (6 bases). The CDR3 is 16 amino acids. The V gene lost 2 bases and the J gene lost 4 bases, with 14 bases spanning the gap. Germline CDR1 and CDR2: SGHDN and FVKESK. The CDR3 loop reads CASSQPYRVGTGELFF. The CDR3 DNA reads TGTGCCAGCAGCCAACCGTACAGGGTTGGCACCGGGGAGCTGTTTTTT. The full variable domain, rest sourced from reference TRBV14 and TRBJ2-2, is EAGVTQFPSHSVIEKGQTVTLRCDPISGHDNLYWYRRVMGKEIKFLLHFVKESKQDESGMPNNRFLAERTGGTYSTLKVQPAELEDSGVYFCASSQPYRVGTGELFFGEGSRLTVL.

This clonotype came up a few times. The chain links TRBV4-3 to TRBJ2-1, with 11 bases identical to TRBD2. This CDR3 is 17 amino acids long. V dropped 1 base and J dropped 9; count of bases not matched to a gene: 11. Germline values: CDR1 LGHNA, CDR2 YSLEER. The CDR3 DNA is TGCGCCAGCAGCCAAGTCGAACTAGCGGGAGTAGGGGTTGAGCAGTTCTTC. Translated: CASSQVELAGVGVEQFF.

In nucleotides, the CDR3 is TGTGCCAGCAGTTTCCAAATGAGACACAATGAGCAGTTCTTC. This sequence encodes CASSFQMRHNEQFF. This chain connects TRBV28 to TRBJ2-1; D call uncertain. V lost 3 bases to trimming and J lost 5 bases, with 11 bases between them. Germline CDR1 reads MDHEN; CDR2 reads SYDVKM. The CDR3 is 14 amino acids.

The rearrangement links TRBV28 to TRBJ1-5; D is ambiguous. The V gene's germline CDR1 is MDHEN and CDR2 SYDVKM. The CDR3 is 12 residues long. Trimming left V 3 bases short and J 7 bases short, with 7 bases between. This CDR3 is CASSFRQQPQHF. The CDR3 coding sequence is TGTGCCAGCAGTTTTCGGCAGCAGCCCCAGCATTTT.

This clonotype was picked up a small number of times. This chain links TRBV4-3 with TRBJ1-4; possible D gene TRBD1, 5 bases. Germline CDR1 LGHNA, CDR2 YSLEER. Between the trimmed V and J ends, which lost 2 bases and 8 bases, there was a span of 12 bases. CDR3 length: 14 amino acids. The CDR3 region has the DNA TGCGCCAGCAGCCAACCCCAGGGAGACGAAAAACTGTTTTTT. Translation gives CASSQPQGDEKLFF.

This clonotype has at least ten counts. CDR3 residues: CSARQGSYEQYF. The DNA of the CDR3 is TGCAGTGCACGACAGGGGAGCTACGAGCAGTACTTC. The V call is TRBV20-1, the J call TRBJ2-7, with 8 positions matching TRBD1. This CDR3 comprises 12 residues. Germline V lookup: CDR1 DFQATT, CDR2 SNEGSKA (reference sequence). V shed 6 bases and J 3 bases; nucleotides not matched to a gene: 4.

This clonotype was detected many times. V usage is TRBV5-4 and J usage is TRBJ1-3; D gene ambiguous. The CDR3 consists of 15 residues. Germline lookup yields CDR1 SGHNT and CDR2 YYREEE (reference sequence). V shed 0 bases and J shed 0 bases, with 7 bases lying between them. The CDR3: CASSLGGDSGNTIYF. The CDR3 DNA follows: TGTGCCAGCAGCTTGGGTGGCGACTCTGGAAACACCATATATTTT.

This chain connects TRBV7-2 to TRBJ1-5; D is ambiguous. The V gene lost 1 base and the J gene lost 1 base, with 5 bases spanning the gap. Germline-derived CDR1 and CDR2 are SGHTA and FQGNSA. This CDR3 spans 14 amino acids. CDR3 nucleotide sequence: TGTGCCAGCAGCTTAGTCCGGAGCAATCAGCCCCAGCATTTT. It translates to CASSLVRSNQPQHF. Filled out from reference TRBV7-2 and TRBJ1-5, the complete variable domain reads GAGVSQSPSNKVTEKGKDVELRCDPISGHTALYWYRQSLGQGLEFLIYFQGNSAPDKSGLPSDRFSAERTGGSVSTLTIQRTQQEDSAVYLCASSLVRSNQPQHFGDGTRLSIL.

The CDR3 DNA reads as TGCAGTGCTGGAAGGACGGATGGCAAGTTCTTC. The encoded protein is CSAGRTDGKFF. V gene TRBV20-1 combines with J gene TRBJ2-1; no definite D call. The V gene lost 5 bases and the J gene lost 14 bases, with 16 bases spanning the gap. In germline, CDR1 is DFQATT, CDR2 SNEGSKA (reference sequence). This CDR3 spans 11 amino acids.

This clonotype has a count of ten or more. The CDR3 region has the DNA TGCAGTGCTAGAGGGGGCCACAACACCGGGGAGCTGTTTTTT. It translates to CSARGGHNTGELFF. The chain employs TRBV20-1 and TRBJ2-2; D is possibly TRBD1 (5 bases). Germline values: CDR1 DFQATT, CDR2 SNEGSKA (reference sequence). CDR3 size: 14 residues. V dropped 1 base and J dropped 2 bases, with 8 bases sitting between them.

This clonotype was observed a handful of times. This chain uses TRBV20-1 with TRBJ2-1; 7 nucleotides line up with TRBD2. From germline, CDR1 is DFQATT and CDR2 SNEGSKA (reference sequence). The CDR3 consists of 14 residues. V lost 5 bases to trimming and J lost 0 bases; unmatched junction nucleotides: 4. As DNA, the CDR3 is TGCAGTGCTCAGAGCGGGGCCTCCTACAATGAGCAGTTCTTC. This translates into CSAQSGASYNEQFF.